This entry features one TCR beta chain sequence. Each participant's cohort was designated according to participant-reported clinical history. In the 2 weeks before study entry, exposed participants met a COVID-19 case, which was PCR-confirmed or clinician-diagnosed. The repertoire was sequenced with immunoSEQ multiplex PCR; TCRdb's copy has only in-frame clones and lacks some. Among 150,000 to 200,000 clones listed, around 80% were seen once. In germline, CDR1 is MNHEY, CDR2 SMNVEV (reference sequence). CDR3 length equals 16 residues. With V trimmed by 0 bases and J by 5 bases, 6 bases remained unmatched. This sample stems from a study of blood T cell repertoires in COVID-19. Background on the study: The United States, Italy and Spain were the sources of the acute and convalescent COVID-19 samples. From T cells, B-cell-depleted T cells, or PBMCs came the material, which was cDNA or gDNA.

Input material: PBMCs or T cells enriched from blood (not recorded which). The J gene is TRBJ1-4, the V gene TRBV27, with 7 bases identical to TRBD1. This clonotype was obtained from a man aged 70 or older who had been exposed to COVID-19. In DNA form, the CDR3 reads TGTGCCAGCAGTTTATCGGGGGGACAGATAAATGAAAAACTGTTTTTT. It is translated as CASSLSGGQINEKLFF.